A single TCR beta chain is shown here with its context. Its specificity is unknown. The record originates from a study of regulatory T cells in long-lasting Graves disease. General study points: Persistent disease exhibited a predilection for TRBV28, TRBJ1-2 and TRBJ2-5.

Time point defined: persistent/refractory GD, antithyroid drugs over 5 years with positive TRAb. PBMCs provided the RNA from which the TCR library was made. The diagnosis of Graves' disease used American Thyroid Association guidelines. Through Arm-PCR of CDR3 regions and iRepertoire HTBI primers, TCR beta libraries were built. MiXCR, applied by TCRdb to the multiplex PCR reads, yields one record per CDR3 protein. The sample has a few hundred thousand distinct CDR3 sequences; around 24% are singletons. The germline V gene encodes CDR1 GTSNPN and CDR2 SVGIG (reference sequence). The CDR3 length is 12 residues. V was pared by 2 bases and J by 4 bases, with 6 bases between.

This sequence joins TRBV30 and TRBJ1-5; D gene unclear. Material: peripheral blood mononuclear cells (PBMCs), obtained when the disease was refractory, from a patient treated with antithyroid drugs. This clonotype was sampled from a female donor with Graves disease. CDR3 nucleotides: TGTGCCTGGAGTCTGGGTAATCAGCCCCAGCATTTT. Its translation is CAWSLGNQPQHF.